Reported below is one T cell receptor beta chain. This sample is drawn from a study of T cell changes during pregnancy in multiple sclerosis. Using immunoSEQ multiplex PCR, the repertoire was profiled, and TCRdb retains in-frame clones only, with some absent. The sample includes 40,000 to 60,000 clones, around 94% of them seen just once. The receptor's source is a female donor with multiple sclerosis, enrolled in a pregnancy study. The source was CD4+ T cells from peripheral blood mononuclear cells, collected in the first trimester of pregnancy.

The DNA of the CDR3 is TGTGCCAGCAGTCGAGGACAGGGGTTGGATGAAGCTTTCTTT. This sequence encodes CASSRGQGLDEAFF. This rearrangement joins TRBV6-6 to TRBJ1-1; 9 nucleotides match TRBD1. CDR3 length equals 14 residues. The junction had 8 bases not matched to a gene; V was cut back by 5 bases and J by 7 bases. Germline V gives CDR1 MNHNY, CDR2 SVGAGI (reference sequence).